Listed here are 17 T cell receptor beta chains from one sample, sequenced in a study of blood T cells in healthy people across ages. Using a J-beta primer mix together with a sample-barcoded 5' primer, a second PCR was run for about 7 to 12 cycles. TCRdb used MiXCR to reprocess the 5' RACE reads, holding one entry per CDR3 protein. The sample records about 570,000 distinct CDR3 sequences, 27% being singletons. Source material: blood. The source of these receptors is a woman aged 70-85 years in good health.

In its sample, this clonotype was seen a few times. The chain joins TRBV7-6 to TRBJ1-2; TRBD1 aligns across 10 bases. CDR1 is SGHVS and CDR2 is FNYEAQ in the germline V gene. The V and J ends lost 1 base and 4 bases, in that order; junction bases with no gene match: 3. The CDR3 spans 15 residues. The CDR3 protein is CASSLEGQGTYGYTF. The CDR3 DNA is TGTGCCAGCAGCTTAGAGGGACAGGGGACCTATGGCTACACCTTC.

V is TRBV27 and J is TRBJ2-4; D might be TRBD1 (6 bases). The CDR3 length is 14 residues. V was trimmed by 3 bases and J by 10 bases, leaving 16 bases between them. In germline, CDR1 is MNHEY, CDR2 SMNVEV (reference sequence). The CDR3 DNA is TGTGCCAGCAGTTTCACAGGGAATCCACCAATTCAGTACTTC. This sequence encodes CASSFTGNPPIQYF.

There are a few counts of this clonotype. This chain connects TRBV7-2 to TRBJ2-5; D not certain. V was clipped by 4 bases and J by 9 bases, with 18 bases between them. CDR1 is SGHTA and CDR2 is FQGNSA in the germline V gene. The CDR3 contains 14 residues. This chain's CDR3 is CASSSPAVITAQYF. The CDR3 DNA sequence: TGTGCCAGCAGCTCCCCCGCAGTCATCACGGCCCAGTACTTC.

The rearrangement joins TRBV20-1 to TRBJ1-1; 8 nucleotides align to TRBD1. V trimming: 3 bases; J trimming: 7 bases; junction bases outside the gene matches: 4. The CDR3 consists of 12 residues. The V gene's germline CDR1 is DFQATT and CDR2 SNEGSKA (reference sequence). The CDR3 spells CSARVTGDEAFF. The CDR3, as DNA: TGCAGTGCTAGGGTGACAGGGGATGAAGCTTTCTTT.

As regards this clonotype: At one of its ends the junction is not consistent with the germline gene, which may arise from a read error. The CDR3 sequence is CASSVAGGNTEAFF. The CDR3 bases are TGTGCCAGCAGCGTAGCAGGGGGAAACACTGAAGCTTTCTTT. The chain recombines TRBV7-2 with TRBJ1-1, with TRBD1 matching over 7 bases. The CDR3 consists of 14 residues. The germline V gene has CDR1 SGHTA and CDR2 FQGNSA.

The gene calls are TRBV4-1 and TRBJ2-5; D might be TRBD1 (6 bases). Trimming took off 4 bases at V and 3 bases at J, with 9 bases between the two ends. The germline gives CDR1 MGHRA, CDR2 YSYEKL. This CDR3 has 13 amino acids. Here the CDR3 reads CASSLRQEETQYF. Here the CDR3 DNA reads TGCGCCAGCAGCCTTCGACAGGAAGAGACCCAGTACTTC.

In DNA, the CDR3 is TGCAGTGCTAGAGTCCAAGGGGGCGAGAGTAATGGCTACACCTTC. This encodes CSARVQGGESNGYTF. V and J are TRBV20-1 and TRBJ1-2; 7 bases align to TRBD1. CDR1 is DFQATT and CDR2 is SNEGSKA in the germline V gene (reference sequence). This CDR3 is built from 15 residues. The junction had 11 bases not matched to a gene; V was cut back by 1 base and J by 6 bases.

This clonotype was picked up many times. This chain connects TRBV12-3 or TRBV12-4 to TRBJ1-6; TRBD1 might be the D (5 bases). With 3 bases removed from V and 7 bases from J, the gap between germline ends came to 19 bases. The length of the CDR3 is 17 residues. CDR3 sequence (DNA): TGTGCCAGCAGTTTGTTTCAGGGAGGAGGCGGAAATTCACCCCTCCACTTT. This codes for CASSLFQGGGGNSPLHF.

A few counts support this clonotype. The DNA for the CDR3 is TGCGCCAGCAGCAATCGACCCACTGAAGCTTTCTTT. This sequence encodes CASSNRPTEAFF. The chain couples TRBV4-1 to TRBJ1-1; D gene ambiguous. The CDR3 runs to 12 residues. V lost 5 bases and J lost 4, with 8 bases in between. Germline V lookup: CDR1 MGHRA, CDR2 YSYEKL.

The chain uses TRBV7-2 and TRBJ2-5; D call uncertain. The V end was cut by 8 bases, the J end by 6 bases, with 19 bases between. From germline, CDR1 is SGHTA and CDR2 FQGNSA. This CDR3 has 14 residues. As DNA, the CDR3 is TGTGCCAGCGGGCTGTCGGCGGCGTCAAAGACCCAGTACTTC. Its translation: CASGLSAASKTQYF.

In this sample, this clonotype turned up a few times. CDR3 coding DNA: TGCGCCAGCAGCTTCGGGGGACAGGGTACTTGGTCTGAGCAGTTCTTC. Amino acid sequence: CASSFGGQGTWSEQFF. The gene calls are TRBV5-1 and TRBJ2-1, with 9 bases identical to TRBD1. The CDR3 totals 16 residues. The V gene end was trimmed by 2 bases and the J gene end by 9 bases; junction bases not matched to a gene: 12. The germline V gene encodes CDR1 SGHRS and CDR2 YFSETQ.

Here the CDR3 DNA reads TGTGCCAGCAGAGGACAGGGCGGACGCCACGAGCAGTACTTC. Its translation is CASRGQGGRHEQYF. The chain recombines TRBV27 with TRBJ2-7, with 8 bases matching TRBD1. After removal of 6 bases from V and 5 bases from J, the junction contained 9 bases not matched to a gene. Germline-derived CDR1 and CDR2 are MNHEY and SMNVEV (reference sequence). There are 14 residues in the CDR3.

This clonotype was counted a few times. V and J are TRBV7-9 and TRBJ2-7; D is unclear. CDR1 and CDR2 (germline): SEHNR, FQNEAQ (reference sequence). The CDR3 covers 16 residues. Trimming shortened V by 4 bases and J by 2 bases, and 18 bases separated the two germline ends. CDR3 sequence (DNA): TGTGCCAGCAGCTCAGCGAAAGGACGTAGGACCTACGAGCAGTACTTC. It is translated as CASSSAKGRRTYEQYF.

The genes are TRBV7-2 and TRBJ1-3, with a weak D call TRBD1 (5 bases). CDR3 length: 16 residues. With 1 base removed from V and 7 bases from J, the gap between germline ends came to 17 bases. CDR1 SGHTA and CDR2 FQGNSA come from the germline V gene. CDR3 loop: CASSLVGPGSGNTIYF. The DNA for the CDR3 is TGTGCCAGCAGCTTAGTCGGCCCAGGGTCGGGGAACACCATATATTTT.

The chain employs TRBV20-1 and TRBJ2-4, with D perhaps given as TRBD1 or TRBD2 (7 bases each). The CDR3 contains 14 residues. Germline assignment: CDR1 DFQATT and CDR2 SNEGSKA (reference sequence). The ends were cut back, 3 bases at V and 9 bases at J, with 18 bases in the middle. CDR3 sequence reads: CSARGRAGGGIQYF. Written as DNA, the CDR3 is TGCAGTGCTAGGGGTCGAGCAGGGGGGGGCATTCAGTACTTC.

This clonotype has a handful of counts. The rearrangement uses TRBV9 and TRBJ2-6, with 8 bases identical to TRBD2. The CDR3 spans 17 residues. V shed 0 bases, J shed 0 bases, and the junction held 2 bases outside the gene matches. Per the germline V gene, CDR1 is SGDLS and CDR2 is YYNGEE. CDR3 sequence: CASSVELAASGANVLTF. CDR3 nucleotides: TGTGCCAGCAGCGTAGAACTAGCGGCCTCTGGGGCCAACGTCCTGACTTTC.

The chain links TRBV19 to TRBJ2-4, with 8 nucleotides matching TRBD2. CDR1 and CDR2 from the germline V gene are LNHDA and SQIVND (reference sequence). Losses at the gene ends were 4 bases for V and 6 bases for J; bases not matched to a gene: 8. CDR3 length: 15 amino acids. The CDR3, as DNA: TGTGCCAGTAGTACTCCGGGACTAGGATTAAACATTCAGTACTTC. It is translated as CASSTPGLGLNIQYF. Using reference TRBV19 and TRBJ2-4 for the parts outside the CDR3, the full variable domain is DGGITQSPKYLFRKEGQNVTLSCEQNLNHDAMYWYRQDPGQGLRLIYYSQIVNDFQKGDIAEGYSVSREKKESFPLTVTSAQKNPTAFYLCASSTPGLGLNIQYFGAGTRLSVL.